This T cell receptor (beta chain) was sequenced for a study of cytomegalovirus exposure and HLA in healthy donors. Study-level results: Donor immune exposure was known only as CMV serostatus. From TCR beta sequences, most subjects' HLA-A and HLA-B alleles were reportedly predicted accurately. Several top significant clusters appeared, in a later analysis, to be linked to common viral pathogens. The dataset shows that most TCR sequences were rare, while some public TCRs occurred in many donors.

CDR3 size: 18 residues. The V and J ends lost 2 bases and 2 bases, in that order; junction bases with no gene match: 14. Germline-derived CDR1 and CDR2 are MGHDK and SYGVNS. As concerns this clone: Its antigen is as yet unknown.

PCR amplification relied on 60 Vbeta primers (plus 13 Jbeta primers). Libraries were prepared by immunoSEQ multiplex PCR; TCRdb keeps only in-frame clonotypes and omits some of them. This table lists about 140,000 clones. Sequencing used PBMCs. The origin of this receptor is a woman younger than 30 in good health and CMV-seronegative. This chain connects TRBV25-1 to TRBJ2-5, with 7 bases fitting TRBD1. The CDR3 loop is CASSETLISWDRQETQYF. In DNA form, the CDR3 reads TGTGCCAGCAGTGAAACCCTCATATCTTGGGACAGACAAGAGACCCAGTACTTC.